Below, one T cell receptor (beta chain) is given with its context. This clonotype was seen ten or more times. The antigen it recognizes is unknown. Base qualities are not recorded, but no much larger clone differs from it by a single base. This sample is drawn from a study of identical twins (dated by TCRdb to about 2016). Background for the entire study: The study deep-sequenced TCR alpha and beta repertoires from monozygotic twins, unrelated adults of various ages and cord blood to test whether fetal clonotypes persist. To rule out contamination, the twin experiments were replicated at different times with different library preparation protocols. The study at large found these results: Conclusions relied on cross-sectional statistical analysis, since the same donors could not be followed over many years. Out-of-frame TCR alpha sequences shared between twins showed an excess of low generation-probability sequences compared with coincidental sharing between unrelated individuals. Invariant T cells such as MAIT and iNKT could partly confound zero-insertion analyses, though diverse VJ usage argued against this for most clonotypes. In monozygotic twins, out-of-frame TCR alpha sharing was systematically underestimated by recombination models, although the models agreed with sharing between unrelated individuals. Excess twin sharing in beta out-of-frame sequences was weaker because fewer shared sequences lowered the signal-to-noise ratio. Fewer insertions were carried by abundant cord blood beta clonotypes; a weaker similar trend was observed in young adult naive repertoires, while no such trend was observed in memory repertoires.

Every donor in the study was a healthy Caucasian. The twin cohort consisted of three pairs of female monozygotic twins, all aged roughly 18 to 29 years. Positive isolation kits from Invitrogen were used to isolate the CD4+ and CD8+ T cell populations. Per the germline V gene (reference sequence), LNHNV is the CDR1 and YYDKDF is the CDR2. Spanning cysteine to phenylalanine, the CDR3 consists of 13 amino acids. The entry retains the CDR3 DNA only, 39 bases that are in frame from base 1. V and J lose 0 bases and 13 bases, and a span of 15 bases separates them. Libraries were constructed by 5' RACE. TCRdb names Illumina HiSeq 2000 as the instrument used. Template switching introduced a universal primer binding site; the final cDNA contained a unique molecular identifier, enabling accurate counting of TCR cDNA molecules. Specific primers in the conserved constant-segment region were used to synthesize first-strand cDNA for TCR alpha and beta chains. To control for contamination, each cDNA library was double barcoded with a SMART-Mk sample barcode plus Illumina barcodes. TruSeq adapter sequences, together with Illumina sample barcodes, were added in two successive PCR steps. TCR alpha and beta cDNA libraries were sequenced on the Illumina HiSeq platform with custom primers. As for how the authors treated the data: MiGEC processed the raw reads to extract unique molecular identifiers, while MiXCR was used to determine the CDR3 positions. Recombination models were inferred per individual with the repgenHMM and IGoR tools using an EM algorithm. The analysis of shared clonotypes was done with the tcR package in R, with sharing normalized by the product of cloneset sizes. To study raw recombination without the effects of thymic and clonal selection, out-of-frame nonproductive sequences were analyzed. The public reads were reprocessed in TCRdb via fastp at Q25 and MiXCR, keeping in-frame beta chains. Every CDR3 protein is listed once, alongside the most common genes and DNA of its rows. The V and J calls shown here were made by TCRdb, not taken from the authors' results. This sample holds a few hundred thousand distinct CDR3 sequences; roughly 15% were observed only once. The ten largest clonotypes hold roughly 0.46% of the sample.

The same sample was also used in a study of yellow fever vaccine responses in identical twins. Per the second study: According to the authors, in identical twins the way T cells responded to vaccination appeared partly convergent and partly personalized. In identical twins, the study followed T cell clones that responded to the vaccine with precision.

This clonotype originated in a woman between 18 and 29 years old in good health. The rearranged segments are TRBV15 and TRBJ1-2; the D gene lacks a confident call. Sequencing was carried out using CD4+ T cells sorted from blood. The sequence in DNA is TGTGCCACCAGCAGAGATGAGACCAGACAAGTCACCTTC. It specifies CATSRDETRQVTF. Outside the CDR3, residues come from the reference TRBV15 and TRBJ1-2 proteins, so the full variable domain is: DAMVIQNPRYQVTQFGKPVTLSCSQTLNHNVMYWYQQKSSQAPKLLFHYYDKDFNNEADTPDNFQSRRPNTSFCFLDIRSPGLGDTAMYLCATSRDETRQVTFGSGTRLTVV.